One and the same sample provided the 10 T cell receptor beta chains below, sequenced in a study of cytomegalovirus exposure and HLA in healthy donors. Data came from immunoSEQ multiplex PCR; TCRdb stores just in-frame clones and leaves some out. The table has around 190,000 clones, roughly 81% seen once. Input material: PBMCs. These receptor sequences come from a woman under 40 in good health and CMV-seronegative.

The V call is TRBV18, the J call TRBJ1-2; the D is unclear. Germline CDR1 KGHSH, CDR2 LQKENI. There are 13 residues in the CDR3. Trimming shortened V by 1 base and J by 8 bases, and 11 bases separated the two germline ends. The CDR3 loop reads CASSPLGEGGYTF. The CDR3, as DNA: TGTGCCAGCTCACCACTCGGGGAGGGCGGCTACACCTTC.

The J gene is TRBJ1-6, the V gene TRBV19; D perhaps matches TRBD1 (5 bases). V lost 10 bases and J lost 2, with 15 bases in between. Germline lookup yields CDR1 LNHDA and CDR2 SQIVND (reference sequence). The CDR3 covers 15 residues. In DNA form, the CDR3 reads TGTGCCACAGGTCAGGGCACAACCTATAATTCACCCCTCCACTTT. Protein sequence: CATGQGTTYNSPLHF.

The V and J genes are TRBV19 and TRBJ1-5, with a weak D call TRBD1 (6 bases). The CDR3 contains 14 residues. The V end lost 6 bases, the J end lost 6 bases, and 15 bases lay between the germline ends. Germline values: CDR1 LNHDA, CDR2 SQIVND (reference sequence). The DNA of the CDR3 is TGTGCCAGTAGCGCGGGGGGGGGCAGTCAGCCCCAGCATTTT. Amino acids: CASSAGGGSQPQHF. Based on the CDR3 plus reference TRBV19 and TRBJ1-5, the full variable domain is DGGITQSPKYLFRKEGQNVTLSCEQNLNHDAMYWYRQDPGQGLRLIYYSQIVNDFQKGDIAEGYSVSREKKESFPLTVTSAQKNPTAFYLCASSAGGGSQPQHFGDGTRLSIL.

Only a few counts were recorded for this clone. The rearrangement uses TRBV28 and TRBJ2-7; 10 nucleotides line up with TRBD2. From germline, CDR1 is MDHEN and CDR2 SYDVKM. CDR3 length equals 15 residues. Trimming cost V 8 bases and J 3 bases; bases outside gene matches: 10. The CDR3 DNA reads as TGTGCCAGCCGTACTAGCGGGGCGGGGAACTACGAGCAGTACTTC. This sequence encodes CASRTSGAGNYEQYF.

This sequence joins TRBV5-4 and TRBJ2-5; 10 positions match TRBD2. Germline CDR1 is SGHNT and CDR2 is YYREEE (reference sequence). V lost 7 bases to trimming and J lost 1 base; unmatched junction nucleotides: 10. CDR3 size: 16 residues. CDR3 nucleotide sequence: TGTGCCAGCGCGGGAACTAGCGGGGAGCTCCAAGAGACCCAGTACTTC. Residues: CASAGTSGELQETQYF.

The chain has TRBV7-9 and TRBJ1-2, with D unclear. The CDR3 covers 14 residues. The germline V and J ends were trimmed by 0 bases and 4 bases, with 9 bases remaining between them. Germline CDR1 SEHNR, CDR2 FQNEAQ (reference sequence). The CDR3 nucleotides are TGTGCCAGCAGCTTAGCACAGTCCATCTATGGCTACACCTTC. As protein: CASSLAQSIYGYTF. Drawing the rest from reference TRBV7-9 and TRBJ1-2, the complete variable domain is DTGVSQNPRHKITKRGQNVTFRCDPISEHNRLYWYRQTLGQGPEFLTYFQNEAQLEKSRLLSDRFSAERPKGSFSTLEIQRTEQGDSAMYLCASSLAQSIYGYTFGSGTRLTVV.

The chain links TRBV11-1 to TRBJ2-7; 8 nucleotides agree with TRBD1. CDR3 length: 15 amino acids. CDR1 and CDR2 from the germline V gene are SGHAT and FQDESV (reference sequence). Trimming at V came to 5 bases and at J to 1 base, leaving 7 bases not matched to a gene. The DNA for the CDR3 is TGTGCCAGCAGCCCCCGGACAGGGAAATCCTACGAGCAGTACTTC. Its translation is CASSPRTGKSYEQYF.

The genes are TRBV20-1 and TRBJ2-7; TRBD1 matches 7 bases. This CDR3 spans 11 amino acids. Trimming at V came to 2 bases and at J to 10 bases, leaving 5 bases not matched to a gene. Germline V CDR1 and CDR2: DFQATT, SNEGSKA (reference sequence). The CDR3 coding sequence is TGCAGTGCTAGACAACGGGACAGACAGTACTTC. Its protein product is CSARQRDRQYF.

CDR3 amino acids: CAWTGTNNNEQFF. Here the CDR3 DNA reads TGTGCCTGGACAGGGACAAACAACAATGAGCAGTTCTTC. The V gene is TRBV30, the J gene TRBJ2-1; tentatively, D is TRBD1 (6 bases). The ends were cut back, 4 bases at V and 5 bases at J, with 12 bases in the middle. The CDR3 length is 13 residues. Germline V gene lookup returns CDR1 GTSNPN and CDR2 SVGIG (reference sequence).

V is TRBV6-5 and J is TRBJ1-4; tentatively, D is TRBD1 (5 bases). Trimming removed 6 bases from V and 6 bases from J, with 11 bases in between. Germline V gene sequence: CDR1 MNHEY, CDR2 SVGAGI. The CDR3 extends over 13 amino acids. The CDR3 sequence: CASRAGGDEKLFF. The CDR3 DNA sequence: TGTGCCAGCAGGGCCGGGGGGGATGAAAAACTGTTTTTT.